These 19 T cell receptor beta chains share one sample of origin, sequenced in a study of blood T cell repertoires in COVID-19. Sequencing used immunoSEQ multiplex PCR; TCRdb keeps in-frame clones, though not all of them. The table records roughly 230,000 clones, 65% to 85% of them present only once. Sequencing input: peripheral blood. These receptors were taken from a human donor in a cohort sampled during active COVID-19.

V is TRBV12-3 or TRBV12-4 and J is TRBJ2-1; D is possibly TRBD2 (5 bases). V was trimmed by 1 base and J by 7 bases, leaving 8 bases between them. The CDR3 consists of 13 residues. CDR3 amino acids: CASSLVTGNEQFF. CDR3 sequence (DNA): TGTGCCAGCAGTTTAGTTACGGGGAATGAGCAGTTCTTC.

J is TRBJ1-6 and V is TRBV19; a weak D match, TRBD1 (5 bases). The germline V and J ends were trimmed by 8 bases and 6 bases, with 11 bases remaining between them. The CDR3 is 13 amino acids. Germline CDR1 LNHDA, CDR2 SQIVND (reference sequence). DNA for the CDR3: TGTGCCAGTCACGACAGTCTTAATTCACCCCTCCACTTT. Encoded protein: CASHDSLNSPLHF.

V usage is TRBV29-1 and J usage is TRBJ2-7, with TRBD2 as a possible D gene (5 bases). V gave up 4 bases and J gave up 4 bases, with 14 bases separating them. Per germline, CDR1 SQVTM and CDR2 ANQGSEA. This CDR3 comprises 13 residues. The CDR3 coding sequence is TGCAGCGTTGTTCGGGGAAGTGGGTACGAGCAGTACTTC. It yields the protein CSVVRGSGYEQYF.

This chain links TRBV5-1 with TRBJ1-2; 7 nucleotides agree with TRBD1. The CDR3 runs to 13 residues. Germline CDR1 reads SGHRS; CDR2 reads YFSETQ. With V trimmed by 2 bases and J by 4 bases, 2 bases remained unmatched. The CDR3 here is CASSFDRVYGYTF. CDR3 nucleotides: TGCGCCAGCAGCTTCGACAGGGTCTATGGCTACACCTTC.

V gene TRBV9 combines with J gene TRBJ2-1; D is perhaps TRBD2 (6 bases). The CDR3 is 18 residues long. V lost 0 bases and J 2 bases, leaving 18 bases between the germline ends. Germline V gene sequence: CDR1 SGDLS, CDR2 YYNGEE. As DNA, the CDR3 is TGTGCCAGCAGCGTAGCCGGTAGCGGAGGAGGTACCTACAATGAGCAGTTCTTC. This codes for CASSVAGSGGGTYNEQFF.

The V call is TRBV5-6, the J call TRBJ2-5; 8 bases align to TRBD1. The CDR3 is 15 residues long. Trimming at V came to 0 bases and at J to 2 bases, leaving 3 bases not matched to a gene. Germline V CDR1 and CDR2: SGHDT, YYEEEE. Here the CDR3 DNA reads TGTGCCAGCAGCTTGGTAACAGGGGGGCAAGAGACCCAGTACTTC. Translating gives CASSLVTGGQETQYF.

The chain uses TRBV19 and TRBJ1-5; D is ambiguous. The V and J ends lost 3 bases and 1 base respectively, with 10 bases between them. This CDR3 has 15 residues. CDR1 and CDR2 from the germline V gene are LNHDA and SQIVND (reference sequence). CDR3 coding DNA: TGTGCCAGTAGTATGGTGCACCAGAGCAATCAGCCCCAGCATTTT. Translating gives CASSMVHQSNQPQHF. Together with reference TRBV19 and TRBJ1-5, the CDR3 gives the full variable domain: DGGITQSPKYLFRKEGQNVTLSCEQNLNHDAMYWYRQDPGQGLRLIYYSQIVNDFQKGDIAEGYSVSREKKESFPLTVTSAQKNPTAFYLCASSMVHQSNQPQHFGDGTRLSIL.

This clone showed up many times. This sequence joins TRBV10-1 and TRBJ2-5, with D possibly TRBD2 on 6 matching bases. V shed 2 bases and J shed 3 bases, with 7 bases lying between them. Germline loops: CDR1 WNHNN, CDR2 SYGVQD (reference sequence). This CDR3 spans 13 amino acids. DNA of the CDR3: TGCGCCAGCAGTGAGGGGGGGAAAGAGACCCAGTACTTC. It is translated as CASSEGGKETQYF.

The chain employs TRBV28 and TRBJ2-1, with 12 bases fitting TRBD2. Trimming took 4 bases from V and 0 from J; bases not matched to a gene: 7. The CDR3 sequence is 18 residues long. Per the germline V gene, CDR1 is MDHEN and CDR2 is SYDVKM. CDR3 region: CASSSYGLAGSSYNEQFF. The DNA for the CDR3 is TGTGCCAGCAGTTCATATGGACTAGCGGGGAGCTCCTACAATGAGCAGTTCTTC. Full variable domain (outside the CDR3, taken from reference TRBV28 and TRBJ2-1): DVKVTQSSRYLVKRTGEKVFLECVQDMDHENMFWYRQDPGLGLRLIYFSYDVKMKEKGDIPEGYSVSREKKERFSLILESASTNQTSMYLCASSSYGLAGSSYNEQFFGPGTRLTVL.

This chain uses TRBV18 with TRBJ2-6; TRBD2 is a possible D gene (6 bases). Trimming pared 3 bases from V and 2 bases from J, leaving 26 bases between. CDR3 size: 21 residues. Germline assignment: CDR1 KGHSH and CDR2 LQKENI. The CDR3 protein is CASSPARAGLRGKTGANVLTF. The CDR3 bases are TGTGCCAGCTCACCGGCCAGGGCGGGTCTCCGGGGGAAAACTGGGGCCAACGTCCTGACTTTC.

This sequence joins TRBV30 and TRBJ1-2; D unclear. Germline V gene data show CDR1 as GTSNPN and CDR2 as SVGIG (reference sequence). CDR3 length: 14 residues. V was pared by 1 base and J by 4 bases, with 13 bases between. The CDR3 DNA reads as TGTGCCTGGAGTGAGGTGGGCTCTTTCTATGGCTACACCTTC. Its translation: CAWSEVGSFYGYTF.

This chain connects TRBV7-9 to TRBJ2-1; possibly TRBD2 for D (5 bases). The CDR3 contains 15 residues. CDR1 SEHNR and CDR2 FQNEAQ come from the germline V gene (reference sequence). Trimming pared 2 bases from V and 5 bases from J, leaving 13 bases between. In DNA form, the CDR3 reads TGTGCCAGCAGCTTAAGCACAGCGGCCAACAATGAGCAGTTCTTC. Translating it yields CASSLSTAANNEQFF.

The chain couples TRBV5-1 to TRBJ2-7, with TRBD2 matching over 9 bases. The V gene's germline CDR1 is SGHRS and CDR2 YFSETQ. The CDR3 contains 15 residues. J gave up 6 bases and V 4 bases, and 11 bases lay outside the gene matches. The DNA for the CDR3 is TGCGCCAGCAGCCCGACCGGGACTAGCATTGGCGAGCAGTACTTC. Protein sequence: CASSPTGTSIGEQYF.

This clone has a single count. This chain uses TRBV5-4 with TRBJ2-5; maybe TRBD2 (7 bases). V lost 4 bases and J 5 bases, leaving 18 bases between the germline ends. The germline V gene encodes CDR1 SGHNT and CDR2 YYREEE (reference sequence). CDR3 size: 15 residues. CDR3 loop: CASSRGGGVVETQYF. CDR3 bases: TGTGCCAGCAGCCGGGGAGGGGGGGTCGTGGAGACCCAGTACTTC.

This chain links TRBV7-9 with TRBJ1-1; 7 positions agree with TRBD1. This CDR3 contains 13 residues. V was pared by 1 base and J by 4 bases, with 0 bases of the junction left unmatched. In germline, CDR1 is SEHNR, CDR2 FQNEAQ (reference sequence). The CDR3 reads CASSLDRGTEAFF. The CDR3, as DNA: TGTGCCAGCAGCTTAGACAGGGGCACTGAAGCTTTCTTT.

The V call is TRBV19, the J call TRBJ1-5, with D tentatively TRBD1 (5 bases). There are 14 residues in the CDR3. The V and J ends lost 5 bases and 6 bases respectively, with 14 bases between them. Germline CDR1 LNHDA, CDR2 SQIVND (reference sequence). This CDR3 is CASSLGGKGQPQHF. CDR3 bases: TGTGCCAGTAGTCTTGGGGGGAAGGGTCAGCCCCAGCATTTT.

The chain combines TRBV28 with TRBJ1-3; unclear D gene. Germline V CDR1 and CDR2: MDHEN, SYDVKM. This CDR3 is built from 14 residues. V lost 7 bases and J lost 0, with 10 bases in between. The CDR3 sequence: CASTRTSSGNTIYF. The CDR3 coding sequence is TGTGCCAGCACCCGTACAAGCTCTGGAAACACCATATATTTT.

The gene calls are TRBV10-1 and TRBJ2-7; a weak D match, TRBD2 (5 bases). The CDR3 sequence is 19 residues long. V lost 0 bases and J 1 base, leaving 22 bases between the germline ends. Per germline, CDR1 WNHNN and CDR2 SYGVQD (reference sequence). CDR3 sequence reads: CASSESKIGVRMESYEQYF. CDR3 DNA: TGCGCCAGCAGTGAGTCCAAGATCGGGGTTCGAATGGAATCCTACGAGCAGTACTTC.

This rearrangement joins TRBV7-2 to TRBJ2-5; 8 bases are shared with TRBD2. Germline CDR1 and CDR2: SGHTA and FQGNSA. CDR3 size: 14 residues. V was pared by 5 bases and J by 1 base, with 3 bases of the junction left unmatched. CDR3 in DNA: TGTGCCAGCAGCCCCGCGGGGGGCCAAGAGACCCAGTACTTC. Translating it yields CASSPAGGQETQYF.